The 4 T cell receptor beta chains given below trace back to one sample, sequenced in a study of Ad26.COV2.S vaccination and SARS-CoV-2 variants. Noted treatment: roughly 20 received Ad26.COV2.S at low or high dose, single or two shots; about five received placebo; per-sample allocation not given. Sampling occurred on day 63 after the first vaccine or placebo injection. Assay: immunoSEQ multiplex PCR; the TCRdb copy retains only in-frame clones and omits some. This table has hundreds of thousands of clones, 89% appearing once. The sample consisted of peripheral blood, taken in a trial of Ad26.COV2.S vaccine versus placebo. Every receptor here comes from a person aged 18-60 years who received the Ad26.COV2.S COVID-19 vaccine or a placebo.

The table lists this clone with a few counts. The chain recombines TRBV24-1 with TRBJ2-2; 14 bases line up with TRBD2. After removal of 3 bases from V and 7 bases from J, the junction contained 3 bases not matched to a gene. The CDR3 has 16 amino acids. Germline CDR1 and CDR2: KGHDR and SFDVKD. Written as DNA, the CDR3 is TGTGCCACCAGTGATGCGGGACTAGCGGGAGTCGGGGAGCTGTTTTTT. It specifies CATSDAGLAGVGELFF.

The chain links TRBV10-1 to TRBJ2-1; a possible D gene is TRBD2 (5 bases). This CDR3 contains 12 residues. V lost 11 bases and J lost 1, with 9 bases in between. The germline gives CDR1 WNHNN, CDR2 SYGVQD (reference sequence). In DNA, the CDR3 is TGCGCCTCGAGCGGATCCTACAATGAGCAGTTCTTC. Its translation: CASSGSYNEQFF.

The chain uses TRBV7-8 and TRBJ1-1; 7 positions agree with TRBD1. Germline V CDR1 and CDR2: SGHVS, FQNEAQ. V was clipped by 5 bases and J by 5 bases; unmatched bases: 11. The CDR3 consists of 15 residues. This CDR3 reads CASSPGQVAGTEAFF. The CDR3 DNA follows: TGTGCCAGCAGCCCCGGACAGGTGGCGGGAACTGAAGCTTTCTTT.

The chain combines TRBV4-1 with TRBJ1-2, with a tentative D call TRBD1 (5 bases). The V gene lost 1 base and the J gene lost 0 bases, with 9 bases spanning the gap. Per the germline V gene, CDR1 is MGHRA and CDR2 is YSYEKL. CDR3 length equals 15 residues. CDR3 sequence reads: CASSQGDGANYGYTF. The DNA for the CDR3 is TGCGCCAGCAGCCAAGGGGACGGAGCTAACTATGGCTACACCTTC.